This T cell receptor (beta chain) originates from a study of T-cell reconstitution after alpha-beta-depleted transplantation in children. The CDR3 has 16 residues. Germline CDR1 and CDR2: ENHRY and SYGVKD. V shed 3 bases, J shed 2 bases, and the junction held 4 bases outside the gene matches. Preparation of the TCRbeta library used unique molecular identifiers. Each CDR3 protein is one row after TCRdb ran MiXCR on the PCR reads. The repertoire holds around 420,000 distinct CDR3 sequences, with 15% to 20% as singletons. The clonotype was recovered from a boy under two years old who had a stem cell transplant for Wiskott-Aldrich syndrome, so the T cells may come from the graft donor. The chain links TRBV10-3 to TRBJ2-3; 11 nucleotides line up with TRBD2. The material was PBMCs, mostly from graft donor cells, obtained 360 days after TCRalphabeta/CD19-depleted stem cell transplant. The CDR3 DNA reads as TGTGCCATCAGTGAAACGGGACTAGCGGACACAGATACGCAGTATTTT. This sequence encodes CAISETGLADTDTQYF.